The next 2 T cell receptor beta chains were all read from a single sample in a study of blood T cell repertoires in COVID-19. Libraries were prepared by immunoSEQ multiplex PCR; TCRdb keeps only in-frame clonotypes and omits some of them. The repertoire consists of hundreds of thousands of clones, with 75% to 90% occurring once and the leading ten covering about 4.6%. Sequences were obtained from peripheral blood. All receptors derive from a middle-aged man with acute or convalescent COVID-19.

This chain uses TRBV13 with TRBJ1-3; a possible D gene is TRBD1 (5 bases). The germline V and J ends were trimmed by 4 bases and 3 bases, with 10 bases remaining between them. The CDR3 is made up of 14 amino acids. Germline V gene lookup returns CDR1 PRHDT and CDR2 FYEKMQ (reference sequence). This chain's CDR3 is CASSSTQGGNTIYF. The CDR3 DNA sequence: TGTGCCAGCAGCTCTACTCAGGGTGGAAACACCATATATTTT.

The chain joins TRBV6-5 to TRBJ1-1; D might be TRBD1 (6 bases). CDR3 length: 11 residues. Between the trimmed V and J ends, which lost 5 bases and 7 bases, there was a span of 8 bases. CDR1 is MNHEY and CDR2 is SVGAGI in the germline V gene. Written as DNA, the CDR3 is TGTGCCAGCAGTCAGACAGGTGAAGCTTTCTTT. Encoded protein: CASSQTGEAFF.